This TCR beta chain was found in a study of blood T cell repertoires in COVID-19. The V end lost 0 bases, the J end lost 7 bases, and 11 bases lay between the germline ends. The CDR3 has 15 amino acids. Germline V lookup: CDR1 SGHRS, CDR2 YFSETQ. Using immunoSEQ multiplex PCR, the repertoire was profiled, and TCRdb retains in-frame clones only, with some absent. The table lists 200,000 to 250,000 clones, about nine tenths of them singletons, with 1.5% to 2% in the top ten. Input material: PBMCs or T cells enriched from blood (not recorded which). The chain couples TRBV5-1 to TRBJ1-6, with D maybe TRBD1 (6 bases). The TCR comes from a woman under 30 who had recovered from COVID-19. The CDR3 spells CASSLGTAINSPLHF. CDR3 DNA: TGCGCCAGCAGCTTGGGGACAGCCATAAATTCACCCCTCCACTTT.